A selection of T cell receptor beta chains follows, all from one sample in a study of cytomegalovirus exposure and HLA in healthy donors. Profiling relied on immunoSEQ multiplex PCR, and the TCRdb table lists in-frame clones only, not all of them. The sample includes about 120,000 clones, around nine tenths of them seen just once. The specimen was PBMCs. These receptors all stem from a woman aged 18-29 years in good health and CMV-seropositive. Both conserved end residues are part of each CDR3. A D gene is named only where the DNA matches it firmly. Clone size appears in some rows only: once, few, many, or a class for an expanded clone.

15 TRBJ2-5 TRBV4-2 . TRBD2 TGTGCCAGCAGCCAAGCGGCTAGCGGGCAAGAGACCCAGTACTTC CASSQAASGQETQYF
16 TRBJ2-1 TRBV13 . TRBD2 TGTGCCAGCAGCGCACAGCGGGGAGGCTCCTACAATGAGCAGTTCTTC CASSAQRGGSYNEQFF
13 TRBJ1-1 TRBV6-1 . . TGTGCCAGCAGTGTGGGGGCAGAGAATAAAGCTTTCTTT CASSVGAENKAFF
14 TRBJ1-4 TRBV4-1 . TRBD1 TGCGCCAGCAGCGACAGGGGGCGCGGTGAAAAACTGTTTTTT CASSDRGRGEKLFF
15 TRBJ1-5 TRBV15 . . TGTGCCACCAGCAGAGATCCCAGGGCCGGTCAGCCCCAGCATTTT CATSRDPRAGQPQHF
15 TRBJ1-2 TRBV4-3 few TRBD1 TGCGCCAGCAGCCAAGAGAGGACAGGAGGATATGGCTACACCTTC CASSQERTGGYGYTF
17 TRBJ2-3 TRBV5-1 . . TGCGCCAGCAGCTCCCTATTGGGGGCCTCTAGCACAGATACGCAGTATTTT CASSSLLGASSTDTQYF
15 TRBJ1-3 TRBV12-2 . . TGTGCAAGTCGTTGGGACAGGGGGCGAGGAAACACCATATATTTT CASRWDRGRGNTIYF
17 TRBJ2-6 TRBV5-8 . TRBD1 TGTGCCAGCAGCCCAGGACAGGGGAGGTCTGGGGCCAACGTCCTGACTTTC CASSPGQGRSGANVLTF
15 TRBJ2-1 TRBV2 once . TGTGCCAGCAGTGAAGATACAACCTCCTACAATGAGCAGTTCTTC CASSEDTTSYNEQFF
18 TRBJ1-2 TRBV5-6 . . TGTGCCAGCAGCTCCCGAGGTGGGGGGGCCCTAACTAACTATGGCTACACCTTC CASSSRGGGALTNYGYTF
13 TRBJ1-2 TRBV5-1 . TRBD1 TGCGCCAGCAGTTTCACAGGGGATCGTGGCTACACCTTC CASSFTGDRGYTF
13 TRBJ2-7 TRBV2 . TRBD1 TGTGCCAGCGGACGGACAGGGCTCTCCGAGCAGTACTTC CASGRTGLSEQYF
13 TRBJ2-7 TRBV7-9 few . TGTGCCAGCAGCTTAGTCTTAACCTACGAGCAGTACTTC CASSLVLTYEQYF
15 TRBJ1-6 TRBV6-5 . . TGTGCCAGCAGTTACCTCCGGGACACGAATTCACCCCTCCACTTT CASSYLRDTNSPLHF
16 TRBJ2-6 TRBV2 few TRBD2 TGTGCCAGCAGTCTCCAGCGGGGGTTTGGGGCCAACGTCCTGACTTTC CASSLQRGFGANVLTF
14 TRBJ2-7 TRBV5-1 . TRBD2 TGCGCCAGCAGCCTAGCGGGAGCTGTCTACGAGCAGTACTTC CASSLAGAVYEQYF
13 TRBJ1-5 TRBV5-6 . . TGTGCCAGCAGCGGAGCGGGGGAACAGCCCCAGCATTTT CASSGAGEQPQHF
17 TRBJ2-7 TRBV4-2 . . TGTGCCAGCAGCCAACCCTCAGGCCAGATTCTCCCCTACGAGCAGTACTTC CASSQPSGQILPYEQYF
14 TRBJ2-6 TRBV19 . . TGTGCCAGCAAATCGGTGTCTGGGGCCAACGTCCTGACTTTC CASKSVSGANVLTF